This entry lists 20 T cell receptor beta chains sequenced from one sample in a study of OX40 agonist ivuxolimab in advanced cancers. Data came from immunoSEQ multiplex PCR; TCRdb stores just in-frame clones and leaves some out. The data show about 80,000 clones, 65% to 90% seen once. Sample: CD4+ or CD8+ T cells sorted from blood, taken in a trial of the OX40 agonist ivuxolimab. All receptors come from an adult with an advanced solid tumor such as melanoma, head and neck, liver or kidney cancer.

This clone is a singleton in its sample. CDR3 residues: CAISESGTSAYNEQFF. The CDR3 bases are TGTGCCATCAGTGAGTCAGGGACTTCGGCTTACAATGAGCAGTTCTTC. The gene calls are TRBV10-3 and TRBJ2-1; weak D call: TRBD2 (6 bases). Trimming took off 0 bases at V and 4 bases at J, with 13 bases between the two ends. The CDR3 has 16 amino acids. Germline-derived CDR1 and CDR2 are ENHRY and SYGVKD.

The chain employs TRBV28 and TRBJ1-1; 7 bases line up with TRBD1. V lost 7 bases and J lost 4; bases outside the gene matches: 12. The length of the CDR3 is 15 residues. CDR1 is MDHEN, CDR2 SYDVKM, per germline. The CDR3 bases are TGTGCCAGCACCGAGGTAGGCGGGGACAGCACTGAAGCTTTCTTT. Amino acids: CASTEVGGDSTEAFF.

The rearrangement links TRBV6-6 to TRBJ2-2; D remains ambiguous. V gave up 7 bases and J gave up 0 bases, with 12 bases separating them. The CDR3 is 15 amino acids. Germline V lookup: CDR1 MNHNY, CDR2 SVGAGI (reference sequence). DNA for the CDR3: TGTGCCAGCACTCTCTCGCTACCGAACACCGGGGAGCTGTTTTTT. Translation gives CASTLSLPNTGELFF.

This clone was counted only a few times. For the CDR3, the DNA is TGTGCCAGTAACCCCGCGAGGGGGCTTAACTATGGCTACACCTTC. Its translation is CASNPARGLNYGYTF. The chain links TRBV19 to TRBJ1-2; 7 bases match TRBD1. V lost 7 bases and J lost 1; bases outside the gene matches: 9. The CDR3 has 15 residues. Germline loops: CDR1 LNHDA, CDR2 SQIVND (reference sequence). The full variable domain, its missing parts supplied by reference TRBV19 and TRBJ1-2, is DGGITQSPKYLFRKEGQNVTLSCEQNLNHDAMYWYRQDPGQGLRLIYYSQIVNDFQKGDIAEGYSVSREKKESFPLTVTSAQKNPTAFYLCASNPARGLNYGYTFGSGTRLTVV.

The chain uses TRBV6-6 and TRBJ1-5, with D uncertain. With 6 bases removed from V and 1 base from J, the gap between germline ends came to 7 bases. Germline V gene sequence: CDR1 MNHNY, CDR2 SVGAGI (reference sequence). This CDR3 is 13 amino acids long. In DNA, the CDR3 is TGTGCCAGCAGCCAAACCAGCAATCAGCCCCAGCATTTT. This translates into CASSQTSNQPQHF.

The rearrangement uses TRBV7-9 and TRBJ1-1; 7 positions match TRBD1. The junction had 6 bases not matched to a gene; V was cut back by 10 bases and J by 1 base. Germline V gene data show CDR1 as SEHNR and CDR2 as FQNEAQ (reference sequence). The CDR3 totals 13 residues. The CDR3 sequence: CATGGQPNTEAFF. The DNA for the CDR3 is TGTGCCACCGGGGGACAGCCGAACACTGAAGCTTTCTTT. The entire variable domain, with the rest obtained from reference TRBV7-9 and TRBJ1-1, is as follows: DTGVSQNPRHKITKRGQNVTFRCDPISEHNRLYWYRQTLGQGPEFLTYFQNEAQLEKSRLLSDRFSAERPKGSFSTLEIQRTEQGDSAMYLCATGGQPNTEAFFGQGTRLTVV.

J is TRBJ2-3 and V is TRBV18, with D hard to call. V dropped 4 bases and J dropped 2 bases, with 13 bases sitting between them. The CDR3 is 15 amino acids. The germline V gene has CDR1 KGHSH and CDR2 LQKENI. The CDR3 here is CASSRVMSLTDTQYF. CDR3 DNA: TGTGCCAGCTCACGGGTTATGAGCCTCACAGATACGCAGTATTTT.

V is TRBV18 and J is TRBJ2-1; 12 bases match TRBD2. CDR3 size: 16 residues. The J segment lost 10 bases and the V segment lost 2 bases, leaving 9 bases of the junction unmatched. From germline, CDR1 is KGHSH and CDR2 LQKENI. DNA for the CDR3: TGTGCCAGCTCACCAATACGACTAGCGGGAGTAGGAGAGCAGTTCTTC. This translates into CASSPIRLAGVGEQFF.

The genes are TRBV4-1 and TRBJ2-3; either TRBD1 or TRBD2 may fit D (5 bases each). This CDR3 spans 19 amino acids. The V end lost 8 bases, the J end lost 4 bases, and 31 bases lay between the germline ends. CDR1 is MGHRA, CDR2 YSYEKL, per germline. The CDR3 reads CASRPRRSGGLHEADTQYF. The CDR3, as DNA: TGCGCCAGCCGACCCCGAAGGAGTGGGGGTCTTCACGAGGCAGATACGCAGTATTTT.

The V and J genes are TRBV19 and TRBJ1-4, with 7 positions matching TRBD1. V gave up 8 bases and J gave up 0 bases; unmatched junction bases: 3. Germline CDR1 LNHDA, CDR2 SQIVND (reference sequence). CDR3 length: 14 amino acids. In nucleotides, the CDR3 is TGTGCCAGTGCCACAGGGGCAACTAATGAAAAACTGTTTTTT. As protein: CASATGATNEKLFF.

This rearrangement joins TRBV7-2 to TRBJ1-6; D unresolved. Trimming pared 5 bases from V and 9 bases from J, leaving 17 bases between. This CDR3 has 15 residues. Germline loops: CDR1 SGHTA, CDR2 FQGNSA. This chain's CDR3 is CASSRTVVEGSPLHF. DNA for the CDR3: TGTGCCAGCAGCCGGACCGTGGTGGAAGGTTCACCCCTCCACTTT.

In this sample, this clone turned up once. The chain links TRBV6-5 to TRBJ2-7; 10 positions agree with TRBD1. The CDR3 runs to 14 residues. Germline CDR1 and CDR2: MNHEY and SVGAGI. V was clipped by 2 bases and J by 5 bases; unmatched bases: 3. The CDR3 nucleotides read TGTGCCAGCAGTTACGACAGGGGGCGGGACGAGCAGTACTTC. Translating gives CASSYDRGRDEQYF.

V and J are TRBV28 and TRBJ2-5; D uncertain. This CDR3 has 11 residues. V lost 7 bases and J 5 bases, leaving 8 bases between the germline ends. Germline assignment: CDR1 MDHEN and CDR2 SYDVKM. In DNA form, the CDR3 reads TGTGCCAGCAATTCATGGGAGACCCAGTACTTC. Amino acid sequence: CASNSWETQYF.

The chain recombines TRBV6-6 with TRBJ2-7; no definite D call. Trimming cost V 2 bases and J 3 bases, with 14 bases left between them. There are 15 residues in the CDR3. Germline V lookup: CDR1 MNHNY, CDR2 SVGAGI (reference sequence). The CDR3 DNA reads as TGTGCCAGCAGTTACGCTAGGCACCTTGACTACGAGCAGTACTTC. Translation: CASSYARHLDYEQYF.

The genes are TRBV30 and TRBJ2-5, with a tentative D call TRBD2 (5 bases). CDR1 is GTSNPN, CDR2 SVGIG, per germline (reference sequence). The CDR3 consists of 14 residues. V gave up 1 base and J gave up 5 bases, with 14 bases separating them. In DNA, the CDR3 is TGTGCCTGGAGTGAGGCTAGCAGGCGTGAGACCCAGTACTTC. Protein sequence: CAWSEASRRETQYF.

The chain employs TRBV30 and TRBJ1-5; D gene unclear. Per germline, CDR1 GTSNPN and CDR2 SVGIG (reference sequence). Trimming pared 0 bases from V and 0 bases from J, leaving 9 bases between. This CDR3 has 15 residues. The CDR3 loop reads CAWSVHRNSNQPQHF. In DNA form, the CDR3 reads TGTGCCTGGAGTGTACACCGGAATAGCAATCAGCCCCAGCATTTT. The full variable domain, in which reference TRBV30 and TRBJ1-5 provide the parts outside the CDR3, is SQTIHQWPATLVQPVGSPLSLECTVEGTSNPNLYWYRQAAGRGLQLLFYSVGIGQISSEVPQNLSASRPQDRQFILSSKKLLLSDSGFYLCAWSVHRNSNQPQHFGDGTRLSIL.

The J gene is TRBJ2-3, the V gene TRBV28; no clear D gene. Trimming stripped 4 bases from V and 3 bases from J, with 14 bases between. The CDR3 length is 15 residues. Germline V CDR1 and CDR2: MDHEN, SYDVKM. The CDR3 sequence is CASSSLQRGTDTQYF. The CDR3 DNA reads as TGTGCCAGCAGTTCCCTGCAGCGTGGGACAGATACGCAGTATTTT.

The rearrangement uses TRBV5-1 and TRBJ2-1, with 12 bases lining up with TRBD2. With V trimmed by 0 bases and J by 15 bases, 13 bases remained unmatched. The CDR3 totals 16 residues. Germline CDR1 is SGHRS and CDR2 is YFSETQ. The CDR3 DNA reads as TGCGCCAGCAGCTTGGCCTTGACTAGCGGGGGACACGGGATGTTCTTC. It encodes CASSLALTSGGHGMFF. The full variable domain, its missing parts supplied by reference TRBV5-1 and TRBJ2-1, is KAGVTQTPRYLIKTRGQQVTLSCSPISGHRSVSWYQQTPGQGLQFLFEYFSETQRNKGNFPGRFSGRQFSNSRSEMNVSTLELGDSALYLCASSLALTSGGHGMFFGPGTRLTVL.

This chain uses TRBV4-1 with TRBJ2-3; D is possibly TRBD1 (5 bases). The germline V gene has CDR1 MGHRA and CDR2 YSYEKL. The CDR3 is 13 residues long. Trimming removed 7 bases from V and 2 bases from J, with 10 bases in between. The chain's CDR3 is CASTQANTDTQYF. The CDR3 region has the DNA TGCGCCAGCACACAGGCGAACACAGATACGCAGTATTTT.

This clone is a singleton in its sample. CDR3 region: CASSQGNTEAFF. Written as DNA, the CDR3 is TGTGCCAGCAGCCAAGGAAACACTGAAGCTTTCTTT. The gene calls are TRBV7-2 and TRBJ1-1; D is uncertain. Germline lookup yields CDR1 SGHTA and CDR2 FQGNSA. The CDR3 is 12 residues long. The V and J ends lost 5 bases and 2 bases respectively, with 6 bases between them. Based on the CDR3 plus reference TRBV7-2 and TRBJ1-1, the full variable domain is GAGVSQSPSNKVTEKGKDVELRCDPISGHTALYWYRQSLGQGLEFLIYFQGNSAPDKSGLPSDRFSAERTGGSVSTLTIQRTQQEDSAVYLCASSQGNTEAFFGQGTRLTVV.